The clone carrying this T cell receptor (beta chain) was recorded many times. Its specificity is unknown. CDR3 length: 13 amino acids. Trimming at V came to 3 bases and at J to 6 bases, leaving 2 bases not matched to a gene. The germline gives CDR1 SGHRS, CDR2 YFSETQ. The source of the sample is a study of T-cell reconstitution after alpha-beta-depleted transplantation in children. Study-level findings and limits: A year post-transplant, T-cell counts and diversity derived mostly from newly produced T cells.

Preparing the TCRbeta library involved the use of unique molecular identifiers. TCRdb processed the PCR reads anew with MiXCR; each CDR3 protein has one entry. The sample carries fewer than 350,000 distinct CDR3 sequences, 6% to 10% recorded once. This specimen was peripheral blood, taken 360 days after TCRalphabeta/CD19-depleted stem cell transplant. V usage is TRBV5-1 and J usage is TRBJ1-1, with 10 bases matching TRBD1. The receptor was isolated from a female patient aged 2-9 years who had a stem cell transplant for Fanconi anemia, so the T cells may come from the graft donor. CDR3 nucleotides: TGCGCCAGCAGCTCGGACAGGGGGGCTGAAGCTTTCTTT. Its protein is CASSSDRGAEAFF.